This T cell receptor (beta chain) was sequenced in a study of blood T cells in healthy people across ages. Study-level points and caveats: The unknown donor CMV status may have confounded expanded clonotype changes. Age brought a roughly linear fall in TCR beta diversity measured per million T cells.

A second PCR of about 7 to 12 cycles used a sample-barcoded 5' primer and a J-beta primer mix. From the 5' RACE reads, TCRdb called clonotypes with MiXCR, one entry per CDR3 protein. This repertoire shows around 1,500,000 distinct CDR3 sequences, roughly 40% found once; its top ten account for less than 8%. This clonotype was observed a few times. Antigen: not known. The V gene's germline CDR1 is MDHEN and CDR2 SYDVKM. The CDR3 covers 12 residues. Trimming stripped 4 bases from V and 7 bases from J, with 10 bases between. Total RNA was isolated from each sample in quantities of at least 6 micrograms. The TCR originated in a woman under 30 in good health. Sequenced material: blood. The chain combines TRBV28 with TRBJ2-5; D gene ambiguous. The DNA of the CDR3 is TGTGCCAGCAGTTCCCAATGGGGGACCCAGTACTTC. This translates into CASSSQWGTQYF.